The source of this T cell receptor beta chain is a study of PD-1 blockade in classical Hodgkin lymphoma. J gave up 1 base and V 2 bases, and 9 bases lay outside the gene matches. The germline V gene has CDR1 SGHRS and CDR2 YFSETQ. This CDR3 comprises 17 residues. The time point is: cycle 4 day 1 (C4D1), after around six weeks of nivolumab. The patients all showed relapse after autologous stem cell transplantation, while their brentuximab vedotin exposure varied. Sequenced by immunoSEQ multiplex PCR; TCRdb stores in-frame clones only, minus some. The sample records about 90,000 clones, approximately 86% being singletons.

The rearrangement links TRBV5-1 to TRBJ2-3, with 8 bases lining up with TRBD1. The clonotype comes from a human donor with classical Hodgkin lymphoma. Source: peripheral blood mononuclear cells (PBMCs), taken before the fourth cycle of nivolumab. CDR3 sequence (DNA): TGCGCCAGCAGCTTCCGACAGGGGATAGGAGGCACAGATACGCAGTATTTT. It codes for CASSFRQGIGGTDTQYF.